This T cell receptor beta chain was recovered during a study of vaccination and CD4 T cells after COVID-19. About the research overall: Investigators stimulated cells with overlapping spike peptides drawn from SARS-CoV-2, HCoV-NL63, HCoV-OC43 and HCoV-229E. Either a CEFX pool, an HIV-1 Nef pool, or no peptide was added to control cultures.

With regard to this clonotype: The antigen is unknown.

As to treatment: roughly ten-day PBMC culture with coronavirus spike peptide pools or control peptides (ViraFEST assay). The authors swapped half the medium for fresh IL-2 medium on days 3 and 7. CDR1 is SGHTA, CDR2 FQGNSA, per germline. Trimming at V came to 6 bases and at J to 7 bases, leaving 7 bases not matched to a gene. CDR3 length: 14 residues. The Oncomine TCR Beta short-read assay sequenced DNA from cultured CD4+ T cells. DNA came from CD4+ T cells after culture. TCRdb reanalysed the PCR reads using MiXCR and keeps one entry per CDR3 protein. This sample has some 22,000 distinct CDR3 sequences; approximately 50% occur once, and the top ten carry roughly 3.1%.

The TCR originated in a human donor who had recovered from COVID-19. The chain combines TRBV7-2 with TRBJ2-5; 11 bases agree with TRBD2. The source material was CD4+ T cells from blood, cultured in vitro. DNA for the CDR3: TGTGCCAGCAGTTCCGGGACTAGCGGTGGGACCCAGTACTTC. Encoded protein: CASSSGTSGGTQYF.